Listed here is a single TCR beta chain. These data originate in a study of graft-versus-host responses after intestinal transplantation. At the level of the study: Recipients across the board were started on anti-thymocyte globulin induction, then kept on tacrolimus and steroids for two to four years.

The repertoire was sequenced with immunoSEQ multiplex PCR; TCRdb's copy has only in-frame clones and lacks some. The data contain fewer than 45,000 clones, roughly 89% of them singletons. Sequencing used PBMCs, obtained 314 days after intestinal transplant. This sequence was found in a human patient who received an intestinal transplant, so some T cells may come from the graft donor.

The CDR3: CASSEWESGVAQETQYF. CDR3 nucleotide sequence: TGTGCCAGCAGTGAATGGGAATCAGGGGTCGCGCAAGAGACCCAGTACTTC. The gene calls are TRBV6-1 and TRBJ2-5; a weak D match, TRBD1 (6 bases). The CDR3 is 17 residues long. Looked up from germline, CDR1 is MNHNS and CDR2 is SASEGT. V was shortened by 2 bases and J by 2 bases, with 18 bases between the two germline ends.